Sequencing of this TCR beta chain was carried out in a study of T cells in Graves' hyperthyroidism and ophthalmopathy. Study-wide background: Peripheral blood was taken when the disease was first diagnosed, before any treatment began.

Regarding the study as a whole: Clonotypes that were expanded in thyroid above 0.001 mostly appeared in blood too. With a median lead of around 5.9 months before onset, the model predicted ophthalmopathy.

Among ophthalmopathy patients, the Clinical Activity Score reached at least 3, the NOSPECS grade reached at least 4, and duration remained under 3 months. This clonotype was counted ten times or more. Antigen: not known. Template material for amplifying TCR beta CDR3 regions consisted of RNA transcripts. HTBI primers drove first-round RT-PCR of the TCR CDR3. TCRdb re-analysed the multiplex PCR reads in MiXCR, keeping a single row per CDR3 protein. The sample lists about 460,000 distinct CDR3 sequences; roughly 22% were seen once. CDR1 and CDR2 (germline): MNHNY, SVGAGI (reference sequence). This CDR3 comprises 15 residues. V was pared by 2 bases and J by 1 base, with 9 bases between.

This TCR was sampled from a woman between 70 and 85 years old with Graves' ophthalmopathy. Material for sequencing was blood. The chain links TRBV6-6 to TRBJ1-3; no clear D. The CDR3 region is CASSYKSGSGNTIYF. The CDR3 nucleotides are TGTGCCAGCAGTTACAAATCGGGGTCTGGAAACACCATATATTTT.